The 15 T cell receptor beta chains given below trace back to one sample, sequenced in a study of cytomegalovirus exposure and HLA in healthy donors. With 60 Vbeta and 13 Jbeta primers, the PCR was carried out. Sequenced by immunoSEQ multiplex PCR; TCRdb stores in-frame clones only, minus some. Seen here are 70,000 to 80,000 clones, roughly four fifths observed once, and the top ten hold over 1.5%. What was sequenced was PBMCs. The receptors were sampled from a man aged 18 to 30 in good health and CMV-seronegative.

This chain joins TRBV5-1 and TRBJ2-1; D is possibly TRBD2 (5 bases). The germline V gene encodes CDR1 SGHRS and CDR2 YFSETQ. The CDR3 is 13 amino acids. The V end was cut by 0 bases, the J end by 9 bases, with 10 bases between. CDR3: CASSLGLSSEQFF. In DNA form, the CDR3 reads TGCGCCAGCAGCTTGGGACTATCTTCTGAGCAGTTCTTC. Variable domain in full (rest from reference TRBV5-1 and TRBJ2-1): KAGVTQTPRYLIKTRGQQVTLSCSPISGHRSVSWYQQTPGQGLQFLFEYFSETQRNKGNFPGRFSGRQFSNSRSEMNVSTLELGDSALYLCASSLGLSSEQFFGPGTRLTVL.

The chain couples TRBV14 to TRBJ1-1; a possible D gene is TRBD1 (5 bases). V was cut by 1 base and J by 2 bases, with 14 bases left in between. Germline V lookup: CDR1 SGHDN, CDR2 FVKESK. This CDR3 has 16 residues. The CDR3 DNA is TGTGCCAGCAGCCAAGTCAGGCCAAGGGGTAACACTGAAGCTTTCTTT. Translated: CASSQVRPRGNTEAFF.

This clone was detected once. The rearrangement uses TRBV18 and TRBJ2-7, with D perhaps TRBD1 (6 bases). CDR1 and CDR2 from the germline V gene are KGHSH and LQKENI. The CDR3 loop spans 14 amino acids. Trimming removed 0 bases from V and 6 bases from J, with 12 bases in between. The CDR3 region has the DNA TGTGCCAGCTCACCACCGGGACAAGGGGGCGAGCAGTACTTC. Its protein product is CASSPPGQGGEQYF. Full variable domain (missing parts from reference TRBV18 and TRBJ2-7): NAGVMQNPRHLVRRRGQEARLRCSPMKGHSHVYWYRQLPEEGLKFMVYLQKENIIDESGMPKERFSAEFPKEGPSILRIQQVVRGDSAAYFCASSPPGQGGEQYFGPGTRLTVT.

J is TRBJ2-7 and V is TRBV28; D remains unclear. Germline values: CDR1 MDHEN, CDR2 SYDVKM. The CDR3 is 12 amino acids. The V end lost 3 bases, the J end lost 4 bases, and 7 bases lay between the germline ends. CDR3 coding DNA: TGTGCCAGCAGTTTCGACACGTACGAGCAGTACTTC. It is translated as CASSFDTYEQYF.

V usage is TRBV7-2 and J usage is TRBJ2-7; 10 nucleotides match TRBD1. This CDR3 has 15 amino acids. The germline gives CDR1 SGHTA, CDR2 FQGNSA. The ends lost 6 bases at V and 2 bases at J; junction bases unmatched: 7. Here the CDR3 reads CASRTGQGFTYEQYF. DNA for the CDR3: TGTGCCAGCAGGACGGGACAGGGGTTTACCTACGAGCAGTACTTC.

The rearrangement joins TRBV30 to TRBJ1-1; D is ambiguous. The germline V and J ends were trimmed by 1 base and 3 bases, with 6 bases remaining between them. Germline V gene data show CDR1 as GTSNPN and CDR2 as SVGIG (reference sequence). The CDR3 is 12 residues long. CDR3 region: CAWSGQYTEAFF. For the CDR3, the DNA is TGTGCCTGGAGTGGGCAGTACACTGAAGCTTTCTTT.

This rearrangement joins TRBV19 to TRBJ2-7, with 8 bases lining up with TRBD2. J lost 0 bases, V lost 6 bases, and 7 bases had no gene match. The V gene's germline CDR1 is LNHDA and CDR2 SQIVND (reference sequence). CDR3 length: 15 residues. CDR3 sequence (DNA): TGTGCCAGTAGGGAACTAGCGGACATCTCCTACGAGCAGTACTTC. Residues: CASRELADISYEQYF.

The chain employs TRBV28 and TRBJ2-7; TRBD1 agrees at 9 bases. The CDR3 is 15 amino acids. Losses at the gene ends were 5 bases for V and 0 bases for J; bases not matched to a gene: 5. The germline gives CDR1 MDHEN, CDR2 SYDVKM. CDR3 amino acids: CASSHYRGPSYEQYF. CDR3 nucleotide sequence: TGTGCCAGCAGTCATTACAGGGGGCCCTCCTACGAGCAGTACTTC.

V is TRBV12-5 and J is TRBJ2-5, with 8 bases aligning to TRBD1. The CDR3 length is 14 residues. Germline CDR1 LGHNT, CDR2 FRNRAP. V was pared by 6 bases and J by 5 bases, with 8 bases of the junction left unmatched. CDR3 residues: CASGAGQGRETQYF. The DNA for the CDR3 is TGTGCTAGTGGGGCCGGACAGGGTCGGGAGACCCAGTACTTC. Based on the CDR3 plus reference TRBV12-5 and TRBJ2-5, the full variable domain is DARVTQTPRHKVTEMGQEVTMRCQPILGHNTVFWYRQTMMQGLELLAYFRNRAPLDDSGMPKDRFSAEMPDATLATLKIQPSEPRDSAVYFCASGAGQGRETQYFGPGTRLLVL.

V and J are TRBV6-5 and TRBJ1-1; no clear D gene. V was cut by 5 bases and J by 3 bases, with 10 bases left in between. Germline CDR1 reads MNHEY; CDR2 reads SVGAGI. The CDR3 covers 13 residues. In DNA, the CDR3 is TGTGCCAGCAGTCCGTTTCCTGACACTGAAGCTTTCTTT. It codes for CASSPFPDTEAFF.

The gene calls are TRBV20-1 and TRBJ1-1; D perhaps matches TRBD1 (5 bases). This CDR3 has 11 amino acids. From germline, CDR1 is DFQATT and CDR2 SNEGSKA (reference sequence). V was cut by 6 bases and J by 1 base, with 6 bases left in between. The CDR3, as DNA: TGCAGTGCCCAGGGGAACACTGAAGCTTTCTTT. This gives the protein CSAQGNTEAFF.

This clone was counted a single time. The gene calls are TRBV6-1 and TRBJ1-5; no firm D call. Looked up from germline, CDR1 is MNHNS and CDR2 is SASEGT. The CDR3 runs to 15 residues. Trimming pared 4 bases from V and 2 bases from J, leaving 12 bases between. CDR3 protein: CASSVRPRGNQPQHF. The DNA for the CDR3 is TGTGCCAGCAGTGTGCGACCACGGGGCAATCAGCCCCAGCATTTT.

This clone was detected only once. The CDR3 here is CASSLLGQDIGTEAFF. CDR3 nucleotides: TGCGCCAGCAGCTTGTTGGGACAGGATATCGGCACTGAAGCTTTCTTT. The gene calls are TRBV5-1 and TRBJ1-1, with 8 bases that match TRBD1. This CDR3 comprises 16 residues. The J segment lost 4 bases and the V segment lost 1 base, leaving 9 bases of the junction unmatched. CDR1 and CDR2 (germline): SGHRS, YFSETQ.

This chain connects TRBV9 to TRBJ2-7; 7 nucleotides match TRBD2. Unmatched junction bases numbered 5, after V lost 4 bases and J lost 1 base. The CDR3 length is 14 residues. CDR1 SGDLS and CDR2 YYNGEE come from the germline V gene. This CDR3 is CASSIAGISYEQYF. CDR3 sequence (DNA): TGTGCCAGCAGCATAGCGGGTATTTCCTACGAGCAGTACTTC.

CDR3 nucleotide sequence: TGTGCCAGCAGCGTAGGCCGCGGGCTTGGGGACGAGCAGTACTTC. Amino acids: CASSVGRGLGDEQYF. The rearrangement links TRBV9 to TRBJ2-7, with D possibly TRBD2 on 5 matching bases. V was clipped by 0 bases and J by 5 bases, with 15 bases between them. The CDR3 has 15 residues. In germline, CDR1 is SGDLS, CDR2 YYNGEE.